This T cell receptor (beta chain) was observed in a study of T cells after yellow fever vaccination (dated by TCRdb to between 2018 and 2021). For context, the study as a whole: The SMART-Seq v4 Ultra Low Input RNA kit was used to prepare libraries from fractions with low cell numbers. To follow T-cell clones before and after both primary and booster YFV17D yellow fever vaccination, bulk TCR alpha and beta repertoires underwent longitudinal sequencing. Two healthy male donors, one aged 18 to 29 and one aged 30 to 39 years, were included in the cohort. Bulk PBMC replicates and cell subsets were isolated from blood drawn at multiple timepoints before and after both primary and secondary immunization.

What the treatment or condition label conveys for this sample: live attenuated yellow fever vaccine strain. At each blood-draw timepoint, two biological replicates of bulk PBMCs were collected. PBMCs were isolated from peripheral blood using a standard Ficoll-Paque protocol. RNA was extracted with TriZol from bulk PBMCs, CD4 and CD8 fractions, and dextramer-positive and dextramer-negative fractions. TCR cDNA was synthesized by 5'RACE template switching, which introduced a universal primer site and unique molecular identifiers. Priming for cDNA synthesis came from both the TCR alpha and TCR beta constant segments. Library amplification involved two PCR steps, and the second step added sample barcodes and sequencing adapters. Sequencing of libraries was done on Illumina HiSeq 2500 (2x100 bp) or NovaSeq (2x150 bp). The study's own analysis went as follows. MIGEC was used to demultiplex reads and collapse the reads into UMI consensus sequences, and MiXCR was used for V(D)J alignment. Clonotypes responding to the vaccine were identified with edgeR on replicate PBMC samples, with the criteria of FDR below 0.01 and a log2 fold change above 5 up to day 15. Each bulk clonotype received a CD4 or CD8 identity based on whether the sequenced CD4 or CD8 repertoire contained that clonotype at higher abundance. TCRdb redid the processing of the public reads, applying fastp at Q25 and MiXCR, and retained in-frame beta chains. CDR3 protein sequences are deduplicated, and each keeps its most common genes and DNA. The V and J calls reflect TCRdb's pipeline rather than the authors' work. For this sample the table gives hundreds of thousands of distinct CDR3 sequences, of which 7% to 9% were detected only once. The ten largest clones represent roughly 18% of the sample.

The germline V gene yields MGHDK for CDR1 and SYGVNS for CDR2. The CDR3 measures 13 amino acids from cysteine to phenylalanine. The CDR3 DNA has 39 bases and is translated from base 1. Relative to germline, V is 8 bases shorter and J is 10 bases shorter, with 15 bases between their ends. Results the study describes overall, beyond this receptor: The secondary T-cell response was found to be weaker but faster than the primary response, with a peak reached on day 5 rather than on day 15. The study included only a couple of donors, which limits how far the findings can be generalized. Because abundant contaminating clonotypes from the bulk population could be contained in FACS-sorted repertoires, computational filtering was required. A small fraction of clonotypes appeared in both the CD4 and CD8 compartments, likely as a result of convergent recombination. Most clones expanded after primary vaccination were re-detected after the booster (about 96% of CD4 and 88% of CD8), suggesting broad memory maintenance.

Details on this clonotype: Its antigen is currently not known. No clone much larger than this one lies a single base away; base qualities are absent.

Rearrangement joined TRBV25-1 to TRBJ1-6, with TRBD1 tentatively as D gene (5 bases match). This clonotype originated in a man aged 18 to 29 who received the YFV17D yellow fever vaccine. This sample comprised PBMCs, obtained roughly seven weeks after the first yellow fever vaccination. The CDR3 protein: CASGDVFGSPLHF. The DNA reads TGTGCCAGCGGGGACGTCTTTGGGTCACCCCTCCACTTT.